This TCR beta chain is drawn from a study of blood T cells in healthy people across ages. Alongside a J-beta primer mix, a sample-barcoded 5' primer served in a second PCR lasting roughly 6 to 11 cycles. TCRdb itself ran the 5' RACE reads through MiXCR, one entry per CDR3 protein. The table lists 650,000 to 1,000,000 distinct CDR3 sequences, under 40% of them singletons. This TCR came from a man between 18 and 35 years old in good health. The material sequenced was blood.

As DNA, the CDR3 is TGTGCCAGCAGACGGCAGGGAGGCACTATTGACCGGGCGGACTATGGCTACACCTTC. It encodes CASRRQGGTIDRADYGYTF. This chain connects TRBV2 to TRBJ1-2; D is possibly TRBD1 (5 bases). V shed 6 bases and J shed 3 bases, with 29 bases lying between them. This CDR3 comprises 19 residues. Germline V gene data show CDR1 as SNHLY and CDR2 as FYNNEI.